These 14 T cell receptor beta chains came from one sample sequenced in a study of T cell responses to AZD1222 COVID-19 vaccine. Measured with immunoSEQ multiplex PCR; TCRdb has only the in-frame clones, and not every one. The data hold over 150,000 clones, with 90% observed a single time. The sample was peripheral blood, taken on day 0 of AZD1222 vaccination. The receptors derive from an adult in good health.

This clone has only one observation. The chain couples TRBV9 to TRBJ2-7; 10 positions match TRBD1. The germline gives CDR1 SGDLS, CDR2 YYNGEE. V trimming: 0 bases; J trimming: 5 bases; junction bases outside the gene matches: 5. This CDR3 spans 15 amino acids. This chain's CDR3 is CASSVAGTGVNEQYF. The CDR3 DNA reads TGTGCCAGCAGCGTAGCCGGGACAGGGGTGAACGAGCAGTACTTC.

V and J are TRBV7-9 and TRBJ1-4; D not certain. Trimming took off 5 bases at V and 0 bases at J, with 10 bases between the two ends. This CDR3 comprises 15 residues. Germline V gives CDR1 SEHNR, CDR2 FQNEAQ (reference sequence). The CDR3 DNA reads TGTGCCAGCAGCCCCCCAAGGGCAACTAATGAAAAACTGTTTTTT. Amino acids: CASSPPRATNEKLFF.

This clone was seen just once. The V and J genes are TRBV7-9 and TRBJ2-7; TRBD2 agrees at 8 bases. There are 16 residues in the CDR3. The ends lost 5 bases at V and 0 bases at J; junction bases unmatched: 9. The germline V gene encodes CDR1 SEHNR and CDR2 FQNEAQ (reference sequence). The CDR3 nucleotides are TGTGCCAGCAGCCACCCCCCGGGGGGGAGCTCCTACGAGCAGTACTTC. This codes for CASSHPPGGSSYEQYF.

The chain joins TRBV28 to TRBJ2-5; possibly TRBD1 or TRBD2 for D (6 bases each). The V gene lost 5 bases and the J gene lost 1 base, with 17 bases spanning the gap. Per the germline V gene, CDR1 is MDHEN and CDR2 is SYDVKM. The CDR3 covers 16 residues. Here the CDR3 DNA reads TGTGCCAGCAGTGCTCCCATCGGAGGGGGCCAAGAGACCCAGTACTTC. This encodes CASSAPIGGGQETQYF.

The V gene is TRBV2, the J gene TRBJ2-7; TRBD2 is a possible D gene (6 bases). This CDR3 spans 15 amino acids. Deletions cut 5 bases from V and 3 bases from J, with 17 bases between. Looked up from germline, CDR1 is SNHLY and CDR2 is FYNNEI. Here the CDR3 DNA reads TGTGCCAGCAGTCAGGGAGGTGGGGGTGGCTACGAGCAGTACTTC. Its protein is CASSQGGGGGYEQYF.

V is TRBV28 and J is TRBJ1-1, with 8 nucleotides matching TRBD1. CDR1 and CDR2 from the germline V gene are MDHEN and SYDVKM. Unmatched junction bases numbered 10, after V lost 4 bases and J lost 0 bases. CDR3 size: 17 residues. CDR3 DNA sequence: TGTGCCAGCAGTTCCTCCCCGGGACAGGCGTTGAACACTGAAGCTTTCTTT. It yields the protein CASSSSPGQALNTEAFF. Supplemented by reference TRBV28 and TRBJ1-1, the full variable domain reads DVKVTQSSRYLVKRTGEKVFLECVQDMDHENMFWYRQDPGLGLRLIYFSYDVKMKEKGDIPEGYSVSREKKERFSLILESASTNQTSMYLCASSSSPGQALNTEAFFGQGTRLTVV.

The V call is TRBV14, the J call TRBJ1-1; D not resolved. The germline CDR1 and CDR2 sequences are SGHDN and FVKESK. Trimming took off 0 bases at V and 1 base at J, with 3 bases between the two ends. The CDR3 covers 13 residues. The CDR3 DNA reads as TGTGCCAGCAGCCAAGAAAAGAACACTGAAGCTTTCTTT. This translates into CASSQEKNTEAFF.

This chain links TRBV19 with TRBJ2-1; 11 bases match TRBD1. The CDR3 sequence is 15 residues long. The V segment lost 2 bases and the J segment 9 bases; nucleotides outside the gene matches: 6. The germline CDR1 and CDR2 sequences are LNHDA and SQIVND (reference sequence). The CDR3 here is CASSIKGQGAFEQFF. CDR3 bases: TGTGCCAGTAGTATAAAAGGACAGGGGGCTTTTGAGCAGTTCTTC.

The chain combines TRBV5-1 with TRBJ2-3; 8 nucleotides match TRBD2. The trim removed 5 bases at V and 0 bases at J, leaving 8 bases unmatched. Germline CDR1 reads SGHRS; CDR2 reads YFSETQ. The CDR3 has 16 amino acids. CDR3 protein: CASRLSGGRSTDTQYF. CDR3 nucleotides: TGCGCCAGCAGGCTCAGCGGGGGCAGAAGCACAGATACGCAGTATTTT.

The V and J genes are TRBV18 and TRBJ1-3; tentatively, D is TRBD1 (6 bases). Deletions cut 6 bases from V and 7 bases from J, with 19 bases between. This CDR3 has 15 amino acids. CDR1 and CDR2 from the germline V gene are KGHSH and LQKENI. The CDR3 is CASSGGTGTRNTIYF. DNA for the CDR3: TGTGCCAGCTCGGGAGGTACAGGGACGCGGAACACCATATATTTT.

The DNA of the CDR3 is TGTGCCAGCAGCTTGGGGACAGAGGCCCTCCACTTT. Translation: CASSLGTEALHF. The rearrangement joins TRBV5-4 to TRBJ1-6, with D possibly matching TRBD1 (6 bases). Germline lookup yields CDR1 SGHNT and CDR2 YYREEE (reference sequence). CDR3 length: 12 amino acids. V was shortened by 0 bases and J by 14 bases, with 9 bases between the two germline ends. Supplemented by reference TRBV5-4 and TRBJ1-6, the full variable domain reads ETGVTQSPTHLIKTRGQQVTLRCSSQSGHNTVSWYQQALGQGPQFIFQYYREEENGRGNFPPRFSGLQFPNYSSELNVNALELDDSALYLCASSLGTEALHFGNGTRLTVT.

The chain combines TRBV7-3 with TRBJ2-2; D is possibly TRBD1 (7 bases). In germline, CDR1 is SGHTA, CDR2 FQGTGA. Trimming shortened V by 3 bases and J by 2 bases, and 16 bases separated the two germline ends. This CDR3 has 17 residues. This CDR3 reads CASSLSQGEANTGELFF. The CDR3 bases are TGTGCCAGCAGCTTGTCCCAGGGGGAGGCAAACACCGGGGAGCTGTTTTTT.

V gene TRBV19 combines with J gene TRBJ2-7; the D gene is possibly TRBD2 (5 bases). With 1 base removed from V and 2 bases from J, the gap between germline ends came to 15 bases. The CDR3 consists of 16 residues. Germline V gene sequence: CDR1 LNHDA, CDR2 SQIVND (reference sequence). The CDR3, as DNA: TGTGCCAGTAGTATAGGGTTGGGTGGACTGCCCTACGAGCAGTACTTC. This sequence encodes CASSIGLGGLPYEQYF.

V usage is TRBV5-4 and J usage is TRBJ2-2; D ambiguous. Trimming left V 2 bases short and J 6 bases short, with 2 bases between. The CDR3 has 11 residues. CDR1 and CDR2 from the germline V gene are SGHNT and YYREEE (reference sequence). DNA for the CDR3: TGTGCCAGCAGCTTATCCGGGGAGCTGTTTTTT. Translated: CASSLSGELFF.